This is a list of T cell receptor beta chains from one sample in a study of early T cells in non-severe SARS-CoV-2 infection. TCRdb itself ran the 5' RACE reads through MiXCR, one entry per CDR3 protein. The sample has fewer than 40,000 distinct CDR3 sequences; about 6.2% are singletons. Sequencing input: whole blood. These receptors came from an adult who was a healthcare worker with PCR-confirmed SARS-CoV-2 infection or an uninfected control (not recorded which). CDR3s include the opening cysteine and the closing phenylalanine or tryptophan. Fields, in order: clone size, J gene, D gene, V gene, CDR3 DNA, CDR3 protein. The D gene is left open where the match is weak. Clone size is shown for a subset of rows, as once, few, many or a class of expanded clone.

size: many; J: TRBJ1-2; D: NA; V: TRBV7-2; DNA: TGTGCCACTTACTTGATAAGGGGGAATGGCTACACCTTC; CDR3: CATYLIRGNGYTF
size: many; J: TRBJ1-1; D: TRBD1; V: TRBV20-1; DNA: TGCAGTGCTAGAGATCAAGGGGGCGGTGAAGCTTTCTTT; CDR3: CSARDQGGGEAFF
size: NA; J: TRBJ2-7; D: NA; V: TRBV9; DNA: TGTGCCAGCAGCACAGACTCCTACGCCTACGAGCAGTACTTC; CDR3: CASSTDSYAYEQYF
size: many; J: TRBJ2-7; D: TRBD2; V: TRBV29-1; DNA: TGCAGCGTTGAAGTTGTGGGACTAGCGGGTGCAAACTACGAGCAGTACTTC; CDR3: CSVEVVGLAGANYEQYF
size: many; J: TRBJ2-1; D: NA; V: TRBV13; DNA: TGTGCCAGCAGCCAGACCGGGTCTCGGAAATACAATGAGCAGTTCTTC; CDR3: CASSQTGSRKYNEQFF
size: few; J: TRBJ2-3; D: TRBD2; V: TRBV12-3/TRBV12-4; DNA: TGTGCCAGCAAAGCGGGAAGCACAGATACGCAGTATTTT; CDR3: CASKAGSTDTQYF
size: NA; J: TRBJ1-1; D: NA; V: TRBV7-3; DNA: TGTGCCAGCAGCGACGGGGGCGTCACTGAAGCTTTCTTT; CDR3: CASSDGGVTEAFF
size: many; J: TRBJ2-2; D: NA; V: TRBV30; DNA: TGTGCCTGGAGTGTAGTCTCCGGGGAGCTGTTTTTT; CDR3: CAWSVVSGELFF
size: few; J: TRBJ2-3; D: NA; V: TRBV2; DNA: TGTGCCAGCAGTTCGTACGACAGGCGGACAGATACGCAGTATTTT; CDR3: CASSSYDRRTDTQYF
size: many; J: TRBJ2-2; D: NA; V: TRBV12-3/TRBV12-4; DNA: TGTGCCAGCAGTCCCCCAGGGTGGGCCGGGGAGCTGTTTTTT; CDR3: CASSPPGWAGELFF
size: few; J: TRBJ1-1; D: TRBD1; V: TRBV5-4; DNA: TGTGCCAGCAGCTTTCCTCCGACAGGGTCGGAAGCTTTCTTT; CDR3: CASSFPPTGSEAFF
size: NA; J: TRBJ1-1; D: TRBD1; V: TRBV11-1; DNA: TGTGCCAGCAGCTTCAACCAGCAGGGGGGCACTGAAGCTTTCTTT; CDR3: CASSFNQQGGTEAFF
size: few; J: TRBJ2-2; D: NA; V: TRBV20-1; DNA: TGCAGTGCTAGGGTCAGTCGGAGCGCGAACACCGGGGAGCTGTTTTTT; CDR3: CSARVSRSANTGELFF
size: many; J: TRBJ2-1; D: NA; V: TRBV11-3; DNA: TGTGCCAGCCGGTCGGGGGAAAAGGGCCACAATGAGCAGTTCTTC; CDR3: CASRSGEKGHNEQFF
size: medium-sized; J: TRBJ1-3; D: NA; V: TRBV12-3/TRBV12-4; DNA: TGTGCCAGCAGTTTAGGAAACACCATATATTTT; CDR3: CASSLGNTIYF
size: NA; J: TRBJ2-3; D: TRBD1; V: TRBV29-1; DNA: TGCAGCGTCCAGACAGGGGCAAATACGCAGTATTTT; CDR3: CSVQTGANTQYF
size: few; J: TRBJ2-5; D: TRBD2; V: TRBV6-1; DNA: TGTGCCAGCAGTGAGTTGTGGCGGGGGGAAGAGACCCAGTACTTC; CDR3: CASSELWRGEETQYF
size: few; J: TRBJ2-7; D: NA; V: TRBV11-2; DNA: TGTGCCAGCAGCCAAAGGGTTGGCGAGCAGTACTTC; CDR3: CASSQRVGEQYF
size: NA; J: TRBJ1-5; D: NA; V: TRBV10-3; DNA: TGTGCCATCAGTGAGACCCAGGGAACAAATCAGCCCCAGCATTTT; CDR3: CAISETQGTNQPQHF
size: NA; J: TRBJ2-7; D: NA; V: TRBV15; DNA: TGTGCCACCAGCAGAGGAAGGGCCTACTACGAGCAGTACTTC; CDR3: CATSRGRAYYEQYF
size: NA; J: TRBJ2-3; D: NA; V: TRBV7-2; DNA: TGTGCCAGCAGGGAACTTAGGGCGGCTGATACGCAGTATTTT; CDR3: CASRELRAADTQYF
size: many; J: TRBJ2-5; D: NA; V: TRBV12-3/TRBV12-4; DNA: TGTGCCAGCAGTTTCTCCGTAGGACAAGAGACCCAGTACTTC; CDR3: CASSFSVGQETQYF
size: many; J: TRBJ1-2; D: TRBD1; V: TRBV6-6; DNA: TGTGCCAGCAGCGGGACAGGGGGAGGTGGCTACACCTTC; CDR3: CASSGTGGGGYTF
size: many; J: TRBJ2-1; D: TRBD2; V: TRBV24-1; DNA: TGTGCCACCAGTGTTACGGGAGGCTCCTACAATGAGCAGTTCTTC; CDR3: CATSVTGGSYNEQFF
size: many; J: TRBJ2-1; D: TRBD2; V: TRBV7-9; DNA: TGTGCCAGCAGCTTTTCTTTAGCGGGAGGCCACAATGAGCAGTTCTTC; CDR3: CASSFSLAGGHNEQFF
size: many; J: TRBJ2-1; D: NA; V: TRBV4-1; DNA: TGCGCCAGCAGCCAAAGGTTCTCCTACAATGAGCAGTTCTTC; CDR3: CASSQRFSYNEQFF
size: few; J: TRBJ1-6; D: NA; V: TRBV6-6; DNA: TGTGCCAGCAGTTACGAGGGATGGAGTTCACCCCTCCACTTT; CDR3: CASSYEGWSSPLHF
size: many; J: TRBJ2-1; D: NA; V: TRBV6-2/TRBV6-3; DNA: TGTGCCAGCACTTCCCTTGGAGGGGGACACAATGAGCAGTTCTTC; CDR3: CASTSLGGGHNEQFF
size: NA; J: TRBJ2-4; D: NA; V: TRBV28; DNA: TGTGCCAGCAGTGCCCCACAGGGAAACATTCAGTACTTC; CDR3: CASSAPQGNIQYF
size: few; J: TRBJ2-7; D: TRBD2; V: TRBV12-3/TRBV12-4; DNA: TGTGCCAGCAGCCAAACTAGCGGGAGGGCCTACGAGCAGTACTTC; CDR3: CASSQTSGRAYEQYF